The T cell receptor beta chain under discussion was sequenced for a study of T cells expressing NK-cell markers (TCRdb year 2020). The study in broad terms: Seven to nine donors provided sorted CD3+CD56+NKG2C+, CD3+CD56+NKG2C- and CD3+CD56-NKG2C+ T-cell subsets, whose TCR beta-chain repertoires were profiled. Of the eight sequenced donors, seven were found to be HCMV-seropositive and one was found to be HCMV-seronegative. All eight donors whose samples were sequenced were randomly selected healthy volunteers, three of them men and five women. Illumina HiSeq 2000/2500, MiSeq or NextSeq was used to sequence libraries as 2 x 150 bp reads. Overall study results and their limits: In about 6 donors, the dominant CD3+CD56+NKG2C+ clonotypes were found to rank among the top 10 CD8+ clonotypes and to make up roughly 1.0-7.0% of CD8+ T cells. It remained unclear whether the expanded NKG2C-expressing T cell clones were specific for HCMV antigens. Those dominant clonotypes were again the most abundant among CD3+CD56-NKG2C+ cells in a few donors, at about 28.3-60.1%.

HCMV-specific IgG was detected in serum with a commercial ELISA kit to determine HCMV serostatus. Ficoll density gradient centrifugation was used to isolate peripheral blood mononuclear cells from blood. Concerning this clonotype: The target of this receptor is not known.

The sequencer listed for this sample is Illumina HiSeq 2000. 5'RACE template switching, by which a universal primer site and unique molecular identifiers were added, was used to make TCR beta cDNA libraries. Synthesis of cDNA was primed from the TCR beta constant segment and was followed by two consecutive PCR amplification steps. The study's own analysis went as follows. MIGEC was used to demultiplex reads and group the reads by UMI, and MiTCR was used to assemble and quantify clonotypes. To remove erroneous sequences, TCR cDNA sequences were retained only when supported by two or more reads. The tcR package was used for downstream repertoire analysis, with clonotypes matched between fractions based on CDR3 nucleotide sequence plus V segment. VDJmatch was used to annotate antigen specificity against VDJdb, with one amino acid substitution allowed in CDR3. TCRdb reprocessed the reads and provides one entry for every CDR3 protein sequence; no DNA is given. TCRdb's processing, not the authors', yielded these V and J calls. This sample's table has entries for 350,000 to 450,000 distinct CDR3 sequences. In total, the top ten clones hold roughly 5.2% of the sample.

The germline V gene provides CDR1 SGHDN and CDR2 FVKESK. Including the terminal cysteine and phenylalanine, the CDR3 comprises 14 residues. DNA for this receptor is not on file. The rearrangement combines TRBV14 with TRBJ2-3. The material sequenced was blood T cells: a sorted CD56 or NKG2C T cell subset, CD4+ or CD8+ T cells, or bulk PBMC T cells (not recorded which). The origin of this receptor is a man aged 18-70 years in good health. For the CDR3, the sequence is CASSQRTHTDTQYF.